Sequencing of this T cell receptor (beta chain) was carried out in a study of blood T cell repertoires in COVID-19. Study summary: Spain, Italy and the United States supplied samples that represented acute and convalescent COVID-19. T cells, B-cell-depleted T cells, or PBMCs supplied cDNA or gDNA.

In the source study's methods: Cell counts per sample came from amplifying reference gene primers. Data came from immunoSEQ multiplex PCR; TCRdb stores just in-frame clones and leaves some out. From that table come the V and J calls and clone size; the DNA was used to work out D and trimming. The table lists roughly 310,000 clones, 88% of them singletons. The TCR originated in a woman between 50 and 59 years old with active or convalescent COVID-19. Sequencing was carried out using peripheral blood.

The CDR3 region has the DNA TGCGCCAGCAGCTTCGGCGTAGCGGGGGCCGGGGAGGGCAATGAGCAGTTCTTC. It specifies CASSFGVAGAGEGNEQFF. The V call is TRBV5-1, the J call TRBJ2-1; 9 nucleotides line up with TRBD2. Looked up from germline, CDR1 is SGHRS and CDR2 is YFSETQ. The length of the CDR3 is 18 residues. Losses at the gene ends were 2 bases for V and 6 bases for J; bases not matched to a gene: 15.